This T cell receptor beta chain was retrieved from a study of T cells in tuberculosis. Study in general: A South African cohort included IGRA-negative adolescents, latently infected IGRA-positive adolescents and adults with active tuberculosis. General study findings and limits: The TCR-beta difference was not significant; alpha differences partly reflected length.

Looked up from germline, CDR1 is MDHEN and CDR2 is SYDVKM. The CDR3 has 15 amino acids. V was cut by 6 bases and J by 0 bases, with 15 bases left in between. Each clinical donor contributed on average approximately 90,000 T cells from unsorted cryopreserved PBMC. To note about this clone: Its target is unknown.

Libraries were prepared by immunoSEQ multiplex PCR; TCRdb keeps only in-frame clonotypes and omits some of them. This sample has some 41,000 clones; around 94% occur once, and the top ten carry about 2%. This chain links TRBV28 with TRBJ2-7; TRBD1 might be the D (6 bases). Sequenced material: PBMCs. The TCR comes from a donor aged 10-30 years with latent tuberculosis or without tuberculosis infection. Some clones in this sample may be carry-over from other donors' samples. This chain's CDR3 is CASSSRGSPSYEQYF. DNA for the CDR3: TGTGCCAGCAGCTCCAGGGGTTCTCCCTCCTACGAGCAGTACTTC.